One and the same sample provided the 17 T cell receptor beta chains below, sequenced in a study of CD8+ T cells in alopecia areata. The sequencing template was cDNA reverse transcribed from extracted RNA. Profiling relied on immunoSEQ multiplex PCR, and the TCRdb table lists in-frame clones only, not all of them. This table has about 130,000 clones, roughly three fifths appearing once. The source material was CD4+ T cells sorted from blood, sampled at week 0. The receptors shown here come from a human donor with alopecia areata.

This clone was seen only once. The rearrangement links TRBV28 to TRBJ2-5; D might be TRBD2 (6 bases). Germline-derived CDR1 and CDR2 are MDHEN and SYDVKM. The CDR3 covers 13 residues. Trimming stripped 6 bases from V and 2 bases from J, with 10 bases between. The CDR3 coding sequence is TGTGCCAGCAGCTCGGGACTTCAAGAGACCCAGTACTTC. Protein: CASSSGLQETQYF.

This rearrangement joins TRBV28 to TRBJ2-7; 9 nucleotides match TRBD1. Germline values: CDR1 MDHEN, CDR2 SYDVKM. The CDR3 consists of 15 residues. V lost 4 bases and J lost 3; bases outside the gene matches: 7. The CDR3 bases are TGTGCCAGCAGTTCCGGGACAGGGTTCTTCTACGAGCAGTACTTC. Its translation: CASSSGTGFFYEQYF.

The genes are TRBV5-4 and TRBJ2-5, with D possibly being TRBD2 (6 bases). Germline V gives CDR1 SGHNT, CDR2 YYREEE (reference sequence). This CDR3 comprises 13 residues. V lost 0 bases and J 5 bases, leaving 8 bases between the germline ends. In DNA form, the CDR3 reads TGTGCCAGCAGCTTGGTTGGGGGGGAGACCCAGTACTTC. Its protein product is CASSLVGGETQYF. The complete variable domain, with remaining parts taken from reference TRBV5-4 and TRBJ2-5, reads ETGVTQSPTHLIKTRGQQVTLRCSSQSGHNTVSWYQQALGQGPQFIFQYYREEENGRGNFPPRFSGLQFPNYSSELNVNALELDDSALYLCASSLVGGETQYFGPGTRLLVL.

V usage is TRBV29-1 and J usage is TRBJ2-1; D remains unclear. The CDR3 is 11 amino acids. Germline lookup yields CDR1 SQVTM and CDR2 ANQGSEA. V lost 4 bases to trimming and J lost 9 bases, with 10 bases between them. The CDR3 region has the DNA TGCAGCGTTGGGGCTGACGGTGAGCAGTTCTTC. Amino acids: CSVGADGEQFF.

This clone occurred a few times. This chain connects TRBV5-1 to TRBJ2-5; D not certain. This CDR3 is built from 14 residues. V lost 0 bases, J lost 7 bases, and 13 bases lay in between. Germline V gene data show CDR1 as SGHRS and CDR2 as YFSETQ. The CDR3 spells CASSLGSSVGTQYF. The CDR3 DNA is TGCGCCAGCAGCTTGGGGTCCTCCGTGGGGACCCAGTACTTC.

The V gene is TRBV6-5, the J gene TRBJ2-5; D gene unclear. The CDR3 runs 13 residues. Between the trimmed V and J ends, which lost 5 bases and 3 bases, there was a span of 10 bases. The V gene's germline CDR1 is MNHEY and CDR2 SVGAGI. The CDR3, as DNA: TGTGCCAGCAGTAAACGGGTGGAAGAGACCCAGTACTTC. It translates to CASSKRVEETQYF.

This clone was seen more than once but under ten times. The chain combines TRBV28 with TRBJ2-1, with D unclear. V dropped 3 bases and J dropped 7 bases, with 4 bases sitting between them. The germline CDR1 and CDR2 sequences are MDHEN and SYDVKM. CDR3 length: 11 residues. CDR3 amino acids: CASSFRNEQFF. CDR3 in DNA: TGTGCCAGCAGTTTTAGGAATGAGCAGTTCTTC.

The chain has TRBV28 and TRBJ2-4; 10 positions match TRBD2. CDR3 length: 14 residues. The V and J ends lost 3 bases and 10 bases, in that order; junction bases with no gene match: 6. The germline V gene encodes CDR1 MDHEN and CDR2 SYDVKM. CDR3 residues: CASSFSGGPEIQYF. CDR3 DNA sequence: TGTGCCAGCAGTTTTAGCGGGGGGCCGGAAATTCAGTACTTC. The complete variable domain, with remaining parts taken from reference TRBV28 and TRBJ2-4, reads DVKVTQSSRYLVKRTGEKVFLECVQDMDHENMFWYRQDPGLGLRLIYFSYDVKMKEKGDIPEGYSVSREKKERFSLILESASTNQTSMYLCASSFSGGPEIQYFGAGTRLSVL.

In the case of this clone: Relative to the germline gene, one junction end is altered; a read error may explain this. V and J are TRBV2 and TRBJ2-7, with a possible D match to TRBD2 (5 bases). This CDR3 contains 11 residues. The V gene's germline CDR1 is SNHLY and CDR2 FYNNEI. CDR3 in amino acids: CASSIDFLRDF. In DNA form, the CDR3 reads TGTGCCAGCAGTATAGACTTTTTGCGGGACTTC.

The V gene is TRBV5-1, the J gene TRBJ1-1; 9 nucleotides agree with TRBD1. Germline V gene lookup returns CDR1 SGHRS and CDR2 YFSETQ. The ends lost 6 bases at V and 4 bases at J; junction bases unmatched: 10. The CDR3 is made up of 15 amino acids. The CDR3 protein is CASTQSQGASTEAFF. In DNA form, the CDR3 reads TGCGCCAGCACCCAATCACAGGGGGCGAGCACTGAAGCTTTCTTT.

In DNA, the CDR3 is TGCGCCAGCAGCCAAGGCGGGACTCTCCGCTACAATGAGCAGTTCTTC. This sequence encodes CASSQGGTLRYNEQFF. The chain links TRBV4-1 to TRBJ2-1, with D tentatively TRBD2 (6 bases). This CDR3 is built from 16 residues. V lost 1 base and J 3 bases, leaving 13 bases between the germline ends. Germline-derived CDR1 and CDR2 are MGHRA and YSYEKL.

The CDR3 spells CAISEALLAGYEQYF. The CDR3 DNA is TGTGCCATCAGTGAGGCGTTACTAGCGGGCTACGAGCAGTACTTC. The chain combines TRBV10-3 with TRBJ2-7; 9 nucleotides align to TRBD2. This CDR3 is 15 amino acids long. CDR1 and CDR2 from the germline V gene are ENHRY and SYGVKD. Trimming at V came to 2 bases and at J to 3 bases, leaving 5 bases not matched to a gene.

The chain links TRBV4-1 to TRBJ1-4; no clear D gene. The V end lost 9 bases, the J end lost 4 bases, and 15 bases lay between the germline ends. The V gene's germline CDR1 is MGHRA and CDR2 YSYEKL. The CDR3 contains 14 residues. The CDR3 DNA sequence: TGCGCCAGTCAGAAGGACGGATATAATGAAAAACTGTTTTTT. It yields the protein CASQKDGYNEKLFF.

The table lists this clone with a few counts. In DNA, the CDR3 is TGCGCCAGCAGTCAAATTCCCCGGCTACCGAAATACTACGAGCAGTACTTC. It specifies CASSQIPRLPKYYEQYF. The chain couples TRBV23-1 to TRBJ2-7; no firm D call. TRBV23-1 qualifies as an ORF whose function is uncertain. The CDR3 runs to 17 residues. V gave up 2 bases and J gave up 3 bases, with 20 bases separating them.

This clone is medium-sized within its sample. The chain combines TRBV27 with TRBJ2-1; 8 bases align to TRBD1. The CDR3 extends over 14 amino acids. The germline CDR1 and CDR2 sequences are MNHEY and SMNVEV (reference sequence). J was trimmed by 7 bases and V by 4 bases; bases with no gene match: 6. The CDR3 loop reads CASSWYRGSNEQFF. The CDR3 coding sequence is TGTGCCAGCAGTTGGTACAGGGGGTCGAATGAGCAGTTCTTC.

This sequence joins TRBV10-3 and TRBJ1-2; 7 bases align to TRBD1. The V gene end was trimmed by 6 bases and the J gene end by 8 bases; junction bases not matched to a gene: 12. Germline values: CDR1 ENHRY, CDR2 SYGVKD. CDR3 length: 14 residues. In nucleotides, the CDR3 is TGTGCCATCAGGACACCCGACAGGGATGGGGGCTACACCTTC. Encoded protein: CAIRTPDRDGGYTF.

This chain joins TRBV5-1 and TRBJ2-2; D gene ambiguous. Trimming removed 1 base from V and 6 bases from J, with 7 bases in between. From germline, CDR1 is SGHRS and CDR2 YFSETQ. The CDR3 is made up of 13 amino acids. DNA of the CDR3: TGCGCCAGCAGCTTGACACGCTCCGGGGAGCTGTTTTTT. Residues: CASSLTRSGELFF.